Listed below are T cell receptor beta chains from one sample, sequenced in a study of blood T cell repertoires in COVID-19. Some clones are missing from TCRdb's copy, which holds only in-frame ones; the method was immunoSEQ multiplex PCR. The table records about 370,000 clones, 80% to 90% of them present only once. Sequencing was performed on PBMCs or T cells enriched from blood (not recorded which). Receptors originate from a man between 18 and 35 years old who had recovered from COVID-19. Each CDR3 is given with its conserved first and last residue. The D gene is left open where the match is weak. A clone size is listed for some rows: how often the clone was seen (once, few, many), or a class if it is expanded.

V gene: TRBV2
J gene: TRBJ1-2
clone size: NA
D gene: NA
CDR3 length: 13
CDR3 DNA: TGTGCCAGCGGAACAGTAGTTAACTATGGCTACACCTTC
CDR3 protein: CASGTVVNYGYTF

V gene: TRBV18
J gene: TRBJ2-7
clone size: NA
D gene: NA
CDR3 length: 15
CDR3 DNA: TGTGCCAGCTCACCAAACCGGGGAGGTGATTACGAGCAGTACTTC
CDR3 protein: CASSPNRGGDYEQYF

V gene: TRBV29-1
J gene: TRBJ2-3
clone size: NA
D gene: TRBD2
CDR3 length: 16
CDR3 DNA: TGCAGCGTTGAAGGGCTAGCGGGACGGTATGGAGATACGCAGTATTTT
CDR3 protein: CSVEGLAGRYGDTQYF

V gene: TRBV6-5
J gene: TRBJ2-3
clone size: once
D gene: NA
CDR3 length: 14
CDR3 DNA: TGTGCCAGCAGTTTGCAGACAGGCACAGATACGCAGTATTTT
CDR3 protein: CASSLQTGTDTQYF

V gene: TRBV30
J gene: TRBJ1-2
clone size: NA
D gene: TRBD1
CDR3 length: 13
CDR3 DNA: TGTGCCTGGAGTACTGGACAGGGAAGGGGCTACACCTTC
CDR3 protein: CAWSTGQGRGYTF

V gene: TRBV7-2
J gene: TRBJ2-7
clone size: NA
D gene: TRBD1
CDR3 length: 15
CDR3 DNA: TGTGCCAGCAGCTTAGGGACAGGGCCTGCCTACGAGCAGTACTTC
CDR3 protein: CASSLGTGPAYEQYF

V gene: TRBV2
J gene: TRBJ1-4
clone size: NA
D gene: TRBD1
CDR3 length: 14
CDR3 DNA: TGTGCCAGCAGCGGTAACAGGGGCGACGAAAAACTGTTTTTT
CDR3 protein: CASSGNRGDEKLFF

V gene: TRBV2
J gene: TRBJ2-2
clone size: NA
D gene: TRBD2
CDR3 length: 15
CDR3 DNA: TGTGCCAGCAGTGTCGGGAGGGCCAACACCGGGGAGCTGTTTTTT
CDR3 protein: CASSVGRANTGELFF

V gene: TRBV29-1
J gene: TRBJ1-2
clone size: NA
D gene: TRBD1
CDR3 length: 13
CDR3 DNA: TGCAGCGTTGTAGGGGGCAGGATGTATGGCTACACCTTC
CDR3 protein: CSVVGGRMYGYTF

V gene: TRBV7-2
J gene: TRBJ2-7
clone size: NA
D gene: NA
CDR3 length: 14
CDR3 DNA: TGTGCCAGCAGCTCGGCCAGGGGAAGCTACGAGCAGTACTTC
CDR3 protein: CASSSARGSYEQYF

V gene: TRBV7-9
J gene: TRBJ1-4
clone size: NA
D gene: NA
CDR3 length: 14
CDR3 DNA: TGTGCCAGCAGCGACAGACAGTCTGATGAAAAACTGTTTTTT
CDR3 protein: CASSDRQSDEKLFF

V gene: TRBV5-4
J gene: TRBJ2-7
clone size: NA
D gene: TRBD1
CDR3 length: 15
CDR3 DNA: TGTGCCAGCAGCTTGCCGCTGGGACAGGGTAACGAGCAGTACTTC
CDR3 protein: CASSLPLGQGNEQYF

V gene: TRBV12-3/TRBV12-4
J gene: TRBJ2-7
clone size: once
D gene: NA
CDR3 length: 13
CDR3 DNA: TGTGCCAGCAGTTTAGCCCTCGGGTACGAGCAGTACTTC
CDR3 protein: CASSLALGYEQYF

V gene: TRBV9
J gene: TRBJ1-2
clone size: NA
D gene: NA
CDR3 length: 17
CDR3 DNA: TGTGCCAGCAGCGCTTCTTTGGGCCCTCAGGGGAAGGATGGCTACACCTTC
CDR3 protein: CASSASLGPQGKDGYTF

V gene: TRBV9
J gene: TRBJ1-3
clone size: NA
D gene: NA
CDR3 length: 15
CDR3 DNA: TGTGCCAGCAGCCCCGACGACAGCTCTGGAAACACCATATATTTT
CDR3 protein: CASSPDDSSGNTIYF

V gene: TRBV9
J gene: TRBJ2-5
clone size: NA
D gene: NA
CDR3 length: 14
CDR3 DNA: TGTGCCAGCAGCCCCAACCTAGAGCGAGAGACCCAGTACTTC
CDR3 protein: CASSPNLERETQYF

V gene: TRBV27
J gene: TRBJ1-2
clone size: NA
D gene: TRBD1
CDR3 length: 15
CDR3 DNA: TGTGCCAGCAGGCCGGACAGGGGAGGATACGGCGGCTACACCTTC
CDR3 protein: CASRPDRGGYGGYTF

V gene: TRBV4-2
J gene: TRBJ1-1
clone size: NA
D gene: TRBD1
CDR3 length: 15
CDR3 DNA: TGTGCCAGCAGCCAGGGGACAGCCGGGAACACTGAAGCTTTCTTT
CDR3 protein: CASSQGTAGNTEAFF

V gene: TRBV4-2
J gene: TRBJ2-1
clone size: NA
D gene: NA
CDR3 length: 17
CDR3 DNA: TGTGCCAGCAGCCACGCATTAGGACAGAAATTTTACAATGAGCAGTTCTTC
CDR3 protein: CASSHALGQKFYNEQFF

V gene: TRBV5-5
J gene: TRBJ1-2
clone size: once
D gene: NA
CDR3 length: 14
CDR3 DNA: TGTGCCAGCAGCCCGGAAGGGGTCCTCTATGGCTACACCTTC
CDR3 protein: CASSPEGVLYGYTF

V gene: TRBV28
J gene: TRBJ1-1
clone size: NA
D gene: TRBD1
CDR3 length: 14
CDR3 DNA: TGTGCCAGCAGTACCGGGACAGGGCGGACTGAAGCTTTCTTT
CDR3 protein: CASSTGTGRTEAFF

V gene: TRBV19
J gene: TRBJ1-5
clone size: NA
D gene: NA
CDR3 length: 16
CDR3 DNA: TGTGCCAGTAGTGACACCGCCCGGGGGAGCAATCAGCCCCAGCATTTT
CDR3 protein: CASSDTARGSNQPQHF

V gene: TRBV5-5
J gene: TRBJ2-7
clone size: NA
D gene: TRBD1
CDR3 length: 17
CDR3 DNA: TGTGCCAGCAGCCGAGAGGGGACAGGGTGGTCCCTCTACGAGCAGTACTTC
CDR3 protein: CASSREGTGWSLYEQYF

V gene: TRBV12-3/TRBV12-4
J gene: TRBJ1-2
clone size: NA
D gene: TRBD1
CDR3 length: 12
CDR3 DNA: TGTGCCAGCAGTTTGACAGGGGAAGGCTACACCTTC
CDR3 protein: CASSLTGEGYTF

V gene: TRBV6-5
J gene: TRBJ2-7
clone size: NA
D gene: NA
CDR3 length: 15
CDR3 DNA: TGTGCCAGCAGTTACTCGGTAGCGGCCTCCTACGAGCAGTACTTC
CDR3 protein: CASSYSVAASYEQYF

V gene: TRBV7-2
J gene: TRBJ2-7
clone size: NA
D gene: NA
CDR3 length: 14
CDR3 DNA: TGTGCCAGCAGCCAAGACTCTATCTCCTACGAGCAGTACTTC
CDR3 protein: CASSQDSISYEQYF

V gene: TRBV9
J gene: TRBJ1-5
clone size: NA
D gene: NA
CDR3 length: 15
CDR3 DNA: TGTGCCAGCAGCGTAGATCTCACGGTGAATCAGCCCCAGCATTTT
CDR3 protein: CASSVDLTVNQPQHF

V gene: TRBV7-9
J gene: TRBJ2-3
clone size: once
D gene: TRBD2
CDR3 length: 18
CDR3 DNA: TGTGCCAGCAGCTTATCTAGCGGGGGGGATTTTAGCACAGATACGCAGTATTTT
CDR3 protein: CASSLSSGGDFSTDTQYF

V gene: TRBV9
J gene: TRBJ2-1
clone size: NA
D gene: NA
CDR3 length: 13
CDR3 DNA: TGTGCCAGCAACGCAGGGCTAAATAATGAGCAGTTCTTC
CDR3 protein: CASNAGLNNEQFF

V gene: TRBV11-2
J gene: TRBJ2-3
clone size: NA
D gene: NA
CDR3 length: 16
CDR3 DNA: TGTGCCAGCAGCTTAATGGCCCAGGCAGGGGCAGATACGCAGTATTTT
CDR3 protein: CASSLMAQAGADTQYF

V gene: TRBV9
J gene: TRBJ1-3
clone size: NA
D gene: NA
CDR3 length: 12
CDR3 DNA: TGTGCCAGCAGCCCTTTTGTTAACACCATATATTTT
CDR3 protein: CASSPFVNTIYF

V gene: TRBV7-3
J gene: TRBJ2-5
clone size: NA
D gene: NA
CDR3 length: 13
CDR3 DNA: TGTGCCTCTTCGAGCACAGGCCAAGAGACCCAGTACTTC
CDR3 protein: CASSSTGQETQYF

V gene: TRBV30
J gene: TRBJ2-7
clone size: NA
D gene: TRBD1
CDR3 length: 13
CDR3 DNA: TGTGCCTGGAGCGGACAGGGGGCTGGCGAGCAGTACTTC
CDR3 protein: CAWSGQGAGEQYF

V gene: TRBV11-2
J gene: TRBJ2-3
clone size: NA
D gene: NA
CDR3 length: 15
CDR3 DNA: TGTGCCAGCAGACCCGACAGGTCGAGCACAGATACGCAGTATTTT
CDR3 protein: CASRPDRSSTDTQYF

V gene: TRBV2
J gene: TRBJ1-1
clone size: NA
D gene: NA
CDR3 length: 16
CDR3 DNA: TGTGCCAGCAACGCCGGGGTTGTTGGACTCAACGCTGAAGCTTTCTTT
CDR3 protein: CASNAGVVGLNAEAFF

V gene: TRBV10-3
J gene: TRBJ1-1
clone size: NA
D gene: NA
CDR3 length: 15
CDR3 DNA: TGTGCCATCAGTGAGTCGACAGGCCGGAACACTGAAGCTTTCTTT
CDR3 protein: CAISESTGRNTEAFF

V gene: TRBV29-1
J gene: TRBJ2-1
clone size: NA
D gene: TRBD2
CDR3 length: 18
CDR3 DNA: TGCAGCGTTGACCCAGGACTAGCGGGGTCCGTCCCCTACAATGAGCAGTTCTTC
CDR3 protein: CSVDPGLAGSVPYNEQFF

V gene: TRBV7-2
J gene: TRBJ1-4
clone size: NA
D gene: NA
CDR3 length: 16
CDR3 DNA: TGTGCCAGCAGCCCCGGGGCCCTGGCGGGGGCTGAAAAACTGTTTTTT
CDR3 protein: CASSPGALAGAEKLFF

V gene: TRBV11-2
J gene: TRBJ1-2
clone size: NA
D gene: NA
CDR3 length: 15
CDR3 DNA: TGTGCCAGCAGCACCAGGAGGGTGGGAGGCTATGGCTACACCTTC
CDR3 protein: CASSTRRVGGYGYTF

V gene: TRBV24-1
J gene: TRBJ1-5
clone size: NA
D gene: TRBD1
CDR3 length: 17
CDR3 DNA: TGTGCCACCAGTGATTTCCCCGGGACAGTTAGCAATCAGCCCCAGCATTTT
CDR3 protein: CATSDFPGTVSNQPQHF

V gene: TRBV19
J gene: TRBJ2-7
clone size: NA
D gene: TRBD2
CDR3 length: 13
CDR3 DNA: TGTGCCAGTAGACTAGCGGGGAACTACGAGCAGTACTTC
CDR3 protein: CASRLAGNYEQYF

V gene: TRBV11-3
J gene: TRBJ1-2
clone size: few
D gene: NA
CDR3 length: 14
CDR3 DNA: TGTGCCAGCAGCTTAACCCCCCAGGGTTCCGGCTACACCTTC
CDR3 protein: CASSLTPQGSGYTF

V gene: TRBV28
J gene: TRBJ1-4
clone size: NA
D gene: TRBD1
CDR3 length: 14
CDR3 DNA: TGTGCCAGCAGTCCGCACACAGGGGGTGGAAAACTGTTTTTT
CDR3 protein: CASSPHTGGGKLFF

V gene: TRBV10-3
J gene: TRBJ2-2
clone size: NA
D gene: TRBD1
CDR3 length: 15
CDR3 DNA: TGTGCCATCTCAGTGAGGACAGGGGACACCGGGGAGCTGTTTTTT
CDR3 protein: CAISVRTGDTGELFF

V gene: TRBV3-1/TRBV3-2
J gene: TRBJ1-1
clone size: NA
D gene: NA
CDR3 length: 14
CDR3 DNA: TGTGCCAGCAGCCAAGATCTTAGCCGGACTGAAGCTTTCTTT
CDR3 protein: CASSQDLSRTEAFF